A selection of T cell receptor beta chains follows, all from one sample in a study of T cell responses to AZD1222 COVID-19 vaccine. This table comes from immunoSEQ multiplex PCR, and its TCRdb copy is limited to in-frame clones, with some not included. The table records 95,000 to 150,000 clones, more than 75% of them present only once. The starting material was peripheral blood, obtained on day 0 of AZD1222 vaccination. Receptor source: an adult in good health. Each CDR3 is given with its conserved first and last residue. The order of the fields is J gene, V gene, clone size, CDR3 protein. Clone size is given for some rows only: seen once, a few or many times, or a class if the clone is expanded.

J gene: TRBJ1-4; V gene: TRBV6-2/TRBV6-3; clone size: once; CDR3 protein: CASSYSHTGIKNEKLFF
J gene: TRBJ1-1; V gene: TRBV14; clone size: -; CDR3 protein: CASSRAKALNTEAFF
J gene: TRBJ1-1; V gene: TRBV4-1; clone size: once; CDR3 protein: CASSQELGWTEAFF
J gene: TRBJ1-5; V gene: TRBV19; clone size: -; CDR3 protein: CASTPPIEGAVQPQHF
J gene: TRBJ1-4; V gene: TRBV6-5; clone size: -; CDR3 protein: CASSYSGSPREKLFF
J gene: TRBJ2-7; V gene: TRBV5-1; clone size: -; CDR3 protein: CASSLEWGPGHEQYF
J gene: TRBJ2-7; V gene: TRBV2; clone size: -; CDR3 protein: CASSNSLYPYEQYF
J gene: TRBJ1-1; V gene: TRBV10-3; clone size: -; CDR3 protein: CATRQGPHTEAFF
J gene: TRBJ1-1; V gene: TRBV4-1; clone size: -; CDR3 protein: CASSPEGQRNTEAFF
J gene: TRBJ2-1; V gene: TRBV6-5; clone size: -; CDR3 protein: CASRDVYNEQFF
J gene: TRBJ1-2; V gene: TRBV28; clone size: -; CDR3 protein: CASSLGQRDYGYTF
J gene: TRBJ1-1; V gene: TRBV29-1; clone size: -; CDR3 protein: CSVVVVMNTEAFF
J gene: TRBJ2-2; V gene: TRBV12-3/TRBV12-4; clone size: -; CDR3 protein: CASSGGSGELFF
J gene: TRBJ1-2; V gene: TRBV28; clone size: few; CDR3 protein: CASSLYRRDTFRYGYTF
J gene: TRBJ1-3; V gene: TRBV2; clone size: -; CDR3 protein: CASSPHSTGGNTIYF
J gene: TRBJ1-6; V gene: TRBV28; clone size: -; CDR3 protein: CASSFQGFSYNSPLHF
J gene: TRBJ2-7; V gene: TRBV3-1/TRBV3-2; clone size: -; CDR3 protein: CASSSWTSGGPGEQYF
J gene: TRBJ1-4; V gene: TRBV7-2; clone size: once; CDR3 protein: CASTNPWEKLFF
J gene: TRBJ2-1; V gene: TRBV10-3; clone size: -; CDR3 protein: CAISESGGYNEQFF
J gene: TRBJ1-5; V gene: TRBV5-1; clone size: -; CDR3 protein: CASSLEPASNQPQHF
J gene: TRBJ1-2; V gene: TRBV6-5; clone size: -; CDR3 protein: CATNRVRGYTF
J gene: TRBJ2-7; V gene: TRBV19; clone size: -; CDR3 protein: CASSAGLPYEQYF
J gene: TRBJ2-2; V gene: TRBV21-1; clone size: -; CDR3 protein: CASSPRNPENTGELFF
J gene: TRBJ2-7; V gene: TRBV9; clone size: -; CDR3 protein: CASSVAAGGSYEQYF
J gene: TRBJ1-3; V gene: TRBV9; clone size: -; CDR3 protein: CASGDGGNIKGNTIYF
J gene: TRBJ1-4; V gene: TRBV11-2; clone size: -; CDR3 protein: CASSLVSARGPSGEKLFF
J gene: TRBJ2-1; V gene: TRBV10-2; clone size: -; CDR3 protein: CASRALEGGYNEQFF
J gene: TRBJ1-1; V gene: TRBV5-4; clone size: -; CDR3 protein: CASSTPMEGNTEAFF
J gene: TRBJ1-4; V gene: TRBV29-1; clone size: -; CDR3 protein: CSVVGGRFNEKLFF
J gene: TRBJ2-7; V gene: TRBV7-2; clone size: -; CDR3 protein: CASSYGEGEQYF
J gene: TRBJ2-7; V gene: TRBV18; clone size: -; CDR3 protein: CASSPPGEGEQYF
J gene: TRBJ2-7; V gene: TRBV18; clone size: -; CDR3 protein: CASSPDGGRYEQYF
J gene: TRBJ1-2; V gene: TRBV25-1; clone size: -; CDR3 protein: CASSERRDRGLGYTF
J gene: TRBJ1-2; V gene: TRBV2; clone size: few; CDR3 protein: CASKGANYGYTF
J gene: TRBJ2-2; V gene: TRBV19; clone size: -; CDR3 protein: CASKTSGGRITGELFF
J gene: TRBJ2-2; V gene: TRBV9; clone size: -; CDR3 protein: CASKVGFFDTGELFF
J gene: TRBJ2-3; V gene: TRBV25-1; clone size: few; CDR3 protein: CASSELGSTDTQYF
J gene: TRBJ2-5; V gene: TRBV29-1; clone size: -; CDR3 protein: CSFVRQQETQYF
J gene: TRBJ1-6; V gene: TRBV3-1/TRBV3-2; clone size: -; CDR3 protein: CASSQDPSPLHF
J gene: TRBJ2-5; V gene: TRBV24-1; clone size: -; CDR3 protein: CATSDPRPGYQETQYF
J gene: TRBJ1-2; V gene: TRBV5-6; clone size: -; CDR3 protein: CASSLGSGYTF
J gene: TRBJ1-1; V gene: TRBV4-1; clone size: -; CDR3 protein: CASSRANTEAFF
J gene: TRBJ1-1; V gene: TRBV3-1/TRBV3-2; clone size: -; CDR3 protein: CASSHSDRGWSGTEAFF
J gene: TRBJ1-1; V gene: TRBV9; clone size: -; CDR3 protein: CASSVAQMNTEAFF
J gene: TRBJ2-2; V gene: TRBV5-5; clone size: -; CDR3 protein: CASSSPTLNTGELFF
J gene: TRBJ1-5; V gene: TRBV29-1; clone size: -; CDR3 protein: CSATQGGSNQPQHF
J gene: TRBJ2-2; V gene: TRBV5-4; clone size: -; CDR3 protein: CASSLERSVAGELFF